The entry below gives a single T cell receptor beta chain sequence along with its context. Its antigen remains unidentified. Only in-frame clones appear in the TCRdb table, and some are missing; sequencing was by immunoSEQ multiplex PCR. The repertoire consists of a few million clones, with 85% to 95% occurring once and the leading ten covering 0.37%. The germline CDR1 and CDR2 sequences are MDHEN and SYDVKM. V lost 6 bases, J lost 0 bases, and 11 bases lay in between. CDR3 size: 14 residues. This sample was included in a study of shared clonotypes between healthy human individuals. Points from the study as a whole: Rarefaction gave evidence that sorted-subset sequencing remained incomplete despite large depth. About 5% of naive CD4 clonotypes were shared across a handful of donors.

The donor cohort consisted entirely of Caucasian adults residing in Nashville, Tennessee. Material for sequencing was naive CD4+ T cells from PBMCs. The subset was: CD45RA+ positively selected. The chain combines TRBV28 with TRBJ1-2; no reliable D call. The source is a man between 18 and 29 years old in good health. Some clones in this sample may be carry-over from other donors' samples. The CDR3 is CASRPPMSNYGYTF. CDR3 coding DNA: TGTGCCAGCAGGCCGCCGATGTCTAACTATGGCTACACCTTC.